The sequence of this TCR beta chain was determined in a study of blood T cells in healthy people across ages. Alongside a J-beta primer mix, a sample-barcoded 5' primer served in a second PCR lasting 7 to 11 cycles. From the 5' RACE reads, TCRdb called clonotypes with MiXCR, one entry per CDR3 protein. The data contain approximately 780,000 distinct CDR3 sequences, about a quarter of them singletons. This clonotype was detected only once. Germline CDR1 is GTSNPN and CDR2 is SVGIG (reference sequence). The V end lost 2 bases, the J end lost 6 bases, and 14 bases lay between the germline ends. CDR3 length: 14 amino acids. The same sample was also studied in work on T cells of mothers and their children. This second report adds: The whole RNA yield was converted to cDNA, approximately 1.4 ug per 15 ul.

This clonotype was obtained from a boy aged 5-17 years in good health. This sequence joins TRBV30 and TRBJ1-3, with D perhaps matching TRBD1 (6 bases). The sample comprised blood. This chain's CDR3 is CAWSWDTAPNTIYF. The CDR3 DNA is TGTGCCTGGAGTTGGGACACCGCGCCAAACACCATATATTTT.